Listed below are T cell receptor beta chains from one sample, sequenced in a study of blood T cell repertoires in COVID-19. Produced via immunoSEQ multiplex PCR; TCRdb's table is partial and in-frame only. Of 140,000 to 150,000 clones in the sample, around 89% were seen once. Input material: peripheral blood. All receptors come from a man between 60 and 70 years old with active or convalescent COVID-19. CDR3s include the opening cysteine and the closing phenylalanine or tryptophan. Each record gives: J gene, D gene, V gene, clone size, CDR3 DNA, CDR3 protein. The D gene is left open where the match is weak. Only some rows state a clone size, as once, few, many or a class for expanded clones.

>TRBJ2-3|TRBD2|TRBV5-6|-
TGTGCCAGCAGCTTGGCTCTGGCGGGGGGGTCAGATACGCAGTATTTT
CASSLALAGGSDTQYF
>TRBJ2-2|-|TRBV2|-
TGTGCCAGCTCTAAAACCGGGGAGCTGTTTTTT
CASSKTGELFF
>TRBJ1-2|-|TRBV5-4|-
TGTGCCAGCAGCTTAGGACTGCCCGGTAATGGCTACACCTTC
CASSLGLPGNGYTF
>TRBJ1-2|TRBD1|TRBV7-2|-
TGTGCCAGCAGCAAAGACAGGGACTCGTCTTATGGCTACACCTTC
CASSKDRDSSYGYTF
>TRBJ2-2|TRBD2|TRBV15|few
TGTGCCACCAGCAGAGCACTAGCGGGAGGCACCGGGGAGCTGTTTTTT
CATSRALAGGTGELFF
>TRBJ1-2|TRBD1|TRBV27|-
TGTGCCACCTGGACAGGGAACTATGGCTACACCTTC
CATWTGNYGYTF
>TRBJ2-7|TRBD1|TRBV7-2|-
TGTGCCAGCAGCTTGGTCCAGGGGGAATTCTACGAGCAGTACTTC
CASSLVQGEFYEQYF
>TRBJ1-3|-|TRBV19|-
TGTGCCAGTGCGGCCTCTGGAAACACCATATATTTT
CASAASGNTIYF
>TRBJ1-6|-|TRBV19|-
TGTGCCAGTACGTGGGCAGGGAGGAATTCACCCCTCCACTTT
CASTWAGRNSPLHF
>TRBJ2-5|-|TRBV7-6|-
TGTGCCAGCAGCTTTATGGCAGAGACCCAGTACTTC
CASSFMAETQYF
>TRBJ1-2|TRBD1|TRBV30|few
TGTGCCTGGAGTGTATCGGCGCAGGGGGCCTATGGCTACACCTTC
CAWSVSAQGAYGYTF
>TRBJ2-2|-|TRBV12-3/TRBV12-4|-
TGTGCCAGCAGGAGTGTGGTAACCGGGGAGCTGTTTTTT
CASRSVVTGELFF
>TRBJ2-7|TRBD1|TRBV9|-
TGTGCCAGCAGCTCAAGAGCGGGACAGGGGGTGGGTGAGCAGTACTTC
CASSSRAGQGVGEQYF
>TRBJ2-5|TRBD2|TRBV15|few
TGTGCCACCAGCGGGACTAGCGGGGTGGGGGAGACCCAGTACTTC
CATSGTSGVGETQYF
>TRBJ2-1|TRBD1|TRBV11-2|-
TGTGCCAGCAGCTTGAGGGACAGGGAGTACAATGAGCAGTTCTTC
CASSLRDREYNEQFF
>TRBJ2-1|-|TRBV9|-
TGTGCCAGCAGCGTAGATAGCGGCCTCTACAATGAGCAGTTCTTC
CASSVDSGLYNEQFF
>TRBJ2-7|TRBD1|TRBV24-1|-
TGTGCCACCAGTGACCCCGGACAGGTCCACGAGCAGTACTTC
CATSDPGQVHEQYF
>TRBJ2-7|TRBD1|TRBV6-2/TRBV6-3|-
TGTGCCAGCACCCCTACAGGGGACCCCTACGAGCAGTACTTC
CASTPTGDPYEQYF
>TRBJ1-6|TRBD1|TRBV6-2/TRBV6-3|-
TGTGCCAGCAGTACAGGGGGCTCTTCACCCCTCCACTTT
CASSTGGSSPLHF
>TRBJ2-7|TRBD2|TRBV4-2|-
TGTGCCAGCAGCCAAACGGGCCTAGCGGGAGGGCGGGAGCAGTACTTC
CASSQTGLAGGREQYF
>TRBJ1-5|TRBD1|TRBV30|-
TGTGCCTGGAGGACAGGGTCTCCCAATCAGCCCCAGCATTTT
CAWRTGSPNQPQHF
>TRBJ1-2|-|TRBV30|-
TGTGCCTGGAGGATCACAATGACACTTGGCTACACCTTC
CAWRITMTLGYTF
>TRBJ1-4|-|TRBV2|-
TGTGCCAGCAGAGCTATATCCGGGATATTATATGAAAAACTGTTTTTT
CASRAISGILYEKLFF
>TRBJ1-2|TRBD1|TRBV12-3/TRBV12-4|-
TGTGCCAGCAGGGGGGCAGGGGGTGATGGCTACACCTTC
CASRGAGGDGYTF
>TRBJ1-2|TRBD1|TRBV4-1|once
TGCGCCAGCAGCCAAGAGAGGGGGCCCAACTATGGCTACACCTTC
CASSQERGPNYGYTF
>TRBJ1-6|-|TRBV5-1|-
TGCGCCAGCAGCTTGGGGTACGGTTCTTCACCCCTCCACTTT
CASSLGYGSSPLHF
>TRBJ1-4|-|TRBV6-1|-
TGTGCCAGCAGTGGGACCGGACCGGGAGGGGGGAATGAAAAACTGTTTTTT
CASSGTGPGGGNEKLFF